A selection of T cell receptor beta chains follows, all from one sample in a study of blood T cell repertoires in COVID-19. Sequenced by immunoSEQ multiplex PCR; TCRdb stores in-frame clones only, minus some. The sample holds more than 300,000 clones, 90% to 95% seen once. Sequences were obtained from PBMCs or T cells enriched from blood (not recorded which). The receptors come from a woman between 25 and 40 years old who had been exposed to COVID-19. CDR3s include the opening cysteine and the closing phenylalanine or tryptophan. A D gene is named only where the DNA matches it firmly. Size is stated for part of the rows, as once, few or many counts, or as a class when the clone is expanded.

d_gene: -; abundance: -; j_gene: TRBJ1-1; v_gene: TRBV25-1; CDR3aa: CASGPAGKTEAFF; CDR3nt: TGTGCCAGCGGACCCGCCGGGAAGACTGAAGCTTTCTTT
d_gene: TRBD2; abundance: -; j_gene: TRBJ2-1; v_gene: TRBV2; CDR3aa: CASSEWEGDYNEQFF; CDR3nt: TGTGCCAGCAGTGAATGGGAGGGAGACTACAATGAGCAGTTCTTC
d_gene: -; abundance: -; j_gene: TRBJ1-2; v_gene: TRBV15; CDR3aa: CATSRARGSVFYGYTF; CDR3nt: TGTGCCACCAGCAGAGCCCGGGGGTCGGTGTTTTATGGCTACACCTTC
d_gene: TRBD1; abundance: -; j_gene: TRBJ2-2; v_gene: TRBV2; CDR3aa: CASTGDRVNANTGELFF; CDR3nt: TGTGCCAGCACCGGAGACAGGGTTAACGCGAACACCGGGGAGCTGTTTTTT
d_gene: -; abundance: -; j_gene: TRBJ1-2; v_gene: TRBV15; CDR3aa: CATSRPTAGHYGYTF; CDR3nt: TGTGCCACCAGCAGACCGACGGCGGGCCACTATGGCTACACCTTC
d_gene: -; abundance: -; j_gene: TRBJ1-3; v_gene: TRBV19; CDR3aa: CASSIAGVAGNTIYF; CDR3nt: TGTGCCAGTAGTATTGCAGGGGTTGCTGGAAACACCATATATTTT
d_gene: TRBD1; abundance: -; j_gene: TRBJ2-7; v_gene: TRBV4-1; CDR3aa: CASSQVPGTVAYEQYF; CDR3nt: TGCGCCAGCAGCCAAGTTCCCGGGACAGTCGCCTACGAGCAGTACTTC
d_gene: -; abundance: -; j_gene: TRBJ1-5; v_gene: TRBV19; CDR3aa: CASTFSTGLVNQPQHF; CDR3nt: TGTGCCAGTACCTTCTCGACGGGGTTGGTCAATCAGCCCCAGCATTTT
d_gene: -; abundance: -; j_gene: TRBJ1-2; v_gene: TRBV9; CDR3aa: CASSVGQGNYGYTF; CDR3nt: TGTGCCAGCAGCGTAGGGCAGGGGAACTATGGCTACACCTTC
d_gene: TRBD2; abundance: -; j_gene: TRBJ2-1; v_gene: TRBV9; CDR3aa: CASSVGAGGINEQFF; CDR3nt: TGTGCCAGCAGCGTAGGAGCGGGGGGGATTAATGAGCAGTTCTTC
d_gene: TRBD1; abundance: -; j_gene: TRBJ1-1; v_gene: TRBV7-9; CDR3aa: CASSPFDGQGVGRAEAFF; CDR3nt: TGTGCCAGCAGCCCATTCGATGGACAGGGGGTCGGTAGGGCTGAAGCTTTCTTT
d_gene: -; abundance: -; j_gene: TRBJ1-3; v_gene: TRBV27; CDR3aa: CASSSSGGNTIYF; CDR3nt: TGTGCCAGCAGTTCCTCCGGTGGAAACACCATATATTTT
d_gene: -; abundance: once; j_gene: TRBJ1-4; v_gene: TRBV5-1; CDR3aa: CASSFGGATNEKLFF; CDR3nt: TGCGCCAGCAGCTTCGGGGGGGCGACTAATGAAAAACTGTTTTTT
d_gene: TRBD1; abundance: -; j_gene: TRBJ1-2; v_gene: TRBV5-6; CDR3aa: CASSLWDRGSVYGYTF; CDR3nt: TGTGCCAGCAGCTTATGGGACAGGGGTTCGGTCTATGGCTACACCTTC
d_gene: -; abundance: -; j_gene: TRBJ2-7; v_gene: TRBV21-1; CDR3aa: CASSKRGYEQYF; CDR3nt: TGTGCCAGCAGCAAGCGAGGGTACGAGCAGTACTTC
d_gene: TRBD2; abundance: -; j_gene: TRBJ2-3; v_gene: TRBV5-4; CDR3aa: CASSLGAGGSTDTQYF; CDR3nt: TGTGCCAGCAGCTTGGGAGCGGGGGGGAGCACAGATACGCAGTATTTT
d_gene: -; abundance: -; j_gene: TRBJ1-1; v_gene: TRBV29-1; CDR3aa: CSAPGRGTEAFF; CDR3nt: TGCAGCGCCCCGGGCCGAGGGACTGAAGCTTTCTTT